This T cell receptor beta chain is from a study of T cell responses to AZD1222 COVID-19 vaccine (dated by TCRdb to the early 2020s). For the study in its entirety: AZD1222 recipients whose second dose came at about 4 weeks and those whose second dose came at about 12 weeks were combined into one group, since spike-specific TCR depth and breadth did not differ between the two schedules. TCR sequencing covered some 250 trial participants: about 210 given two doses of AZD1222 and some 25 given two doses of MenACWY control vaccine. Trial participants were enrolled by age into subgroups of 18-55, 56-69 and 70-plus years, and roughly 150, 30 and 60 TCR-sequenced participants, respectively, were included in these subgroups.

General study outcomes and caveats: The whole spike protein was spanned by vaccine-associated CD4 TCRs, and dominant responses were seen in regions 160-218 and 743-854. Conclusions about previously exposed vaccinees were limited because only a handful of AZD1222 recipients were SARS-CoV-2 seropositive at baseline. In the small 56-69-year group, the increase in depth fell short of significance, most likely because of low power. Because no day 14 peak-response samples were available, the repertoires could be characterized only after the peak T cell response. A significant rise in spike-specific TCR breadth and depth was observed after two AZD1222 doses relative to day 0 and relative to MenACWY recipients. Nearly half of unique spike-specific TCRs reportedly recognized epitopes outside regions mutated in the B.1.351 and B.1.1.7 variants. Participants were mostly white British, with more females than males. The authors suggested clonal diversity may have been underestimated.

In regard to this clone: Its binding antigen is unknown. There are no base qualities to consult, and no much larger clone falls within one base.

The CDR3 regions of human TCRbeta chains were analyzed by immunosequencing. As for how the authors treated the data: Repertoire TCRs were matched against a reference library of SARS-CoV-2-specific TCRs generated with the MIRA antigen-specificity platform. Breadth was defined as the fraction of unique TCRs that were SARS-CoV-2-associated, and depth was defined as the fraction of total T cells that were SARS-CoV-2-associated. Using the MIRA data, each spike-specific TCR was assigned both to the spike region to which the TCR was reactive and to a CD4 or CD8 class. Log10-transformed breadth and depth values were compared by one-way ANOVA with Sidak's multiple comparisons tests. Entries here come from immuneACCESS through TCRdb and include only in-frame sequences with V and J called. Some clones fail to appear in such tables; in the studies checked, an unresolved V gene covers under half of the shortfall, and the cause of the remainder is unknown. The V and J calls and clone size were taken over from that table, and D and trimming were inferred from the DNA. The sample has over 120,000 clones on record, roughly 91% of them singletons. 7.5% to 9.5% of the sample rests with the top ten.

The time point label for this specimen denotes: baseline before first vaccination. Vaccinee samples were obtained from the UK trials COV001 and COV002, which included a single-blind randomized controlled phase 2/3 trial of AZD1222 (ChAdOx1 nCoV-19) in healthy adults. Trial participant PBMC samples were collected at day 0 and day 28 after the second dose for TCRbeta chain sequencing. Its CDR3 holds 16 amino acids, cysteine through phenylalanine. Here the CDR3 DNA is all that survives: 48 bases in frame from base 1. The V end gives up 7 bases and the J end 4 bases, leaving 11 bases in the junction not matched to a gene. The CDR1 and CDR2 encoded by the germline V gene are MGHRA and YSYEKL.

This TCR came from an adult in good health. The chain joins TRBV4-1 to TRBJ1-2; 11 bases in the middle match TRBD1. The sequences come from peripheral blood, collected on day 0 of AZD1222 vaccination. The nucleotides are TGCGCCAGCACCCGGGACAGGGGGGCCTATTTCTATGGCTACACCTTC. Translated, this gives CASTRDRGAYFYGYTF.